The 8 T cell receptor beta chains below come from one sample, sequenced in a study of OX40 agonist ivuxolimab in advanced cancers. Some clones are missing from TCRdb's copy, which holds only in-frame ones; the method was immunoSEQ multiplex PCR. The sample lists approximately 100,000 clones, around 85% occurring once. Specimen: CD4+ or CD8+ T cells sorted from blood, collected in a trial of the OX40 agonist ivuxolimab. The source of these receptors is an adult with an advanced solid tumor such as melanoma, head and neck, liver or kidney cancer.

This chain links TRBV2 with TRBJ2-5; unclear D gene. The last part of the DNA fits TRBJ2-7 better; the J call may be wrong. Germline loops: CDR1 SNHLY, CDR2 FYNNEI. The CDR3 totals 14 residues. CDR3 in DNA: TGTGCCAGCAGTGTAGAGAGAACATCTAGCGAGCAGTACTTC. It codes for CASSVERTSSEQYF.

The chain combines TRBV5-1 with TRBJ1-6; TRBD1 matches 8 bases. CDR1 and CDR2 (germline): SGHRS, YFSETQ. There are 14 residues in the CDR3. The V gene end was trimmed by 4 bases and the J gene end by 5 bases; junction bases not matched to a gene: 2. The CDR3 DNA reads TGCGCCAGCAGCCAGGGACAGGATAATTCACCCCTCCACTTT. Translation gives CASSQGQDNSPLHF.

The chain combines TRBV6-6 with TRBJ1-4; 11 bases are a match to TRBD1. CDR3 length: 15 amino acids. Losses at the gene ends were 5 bases for V and 8 bases for J; bases not matched to a gene: 7. Germline-derived CDR1 and CDR2 are MNHNY and SVGAGI (reference sequence). This CDR3 reads CASSRMGQGVEKLFF. The CDR3 bases are TGTGCCAGCAGTCGAATGGGACAGGGGGTCGAAAAACTGTTTTTT.

The chain is built from TRBV19 and TRBJ1-2; the match to TRBD1 covers 7 bases. The junction had 6 bases not matched to a gene; V was cut back by 5 bases and J by 3 bases. CDR1 LNHDA and CDR2 SQIVND come from the germline V gene (reference sequence). The CDR3 has 14 amino acids. As DNA, the CDR3 is TGTGCCAGTAGTCCTGGCGACAGGGACTATGGCTACACCTTC. This sequence encodes CASSPGDRDYGYTF.

This clone was observed a single time. This chain connects TRBV27 to TRBJ2-1; a possible D gene is TRBD2 (6 bases). The V and J ends lost 8 bases and 3 bases respectively, with 11 bases between them. The germline CDR1 and CDR2 sequences are MNHEY and SMNVEV (reference sequence). This CDR3 is built from 13 residues. In nucleotides, the CDR3 is TGTGCCAGCGGAGCGGGTTACTACAATGAGCAGTTCTTC. It yields the protein CASGAGYYNEQFF.

This chain links TRBV28 with TRBJ1-1; D remains unclear. The germline gives CDR1 MDHEN, CDR2 SYDVKM. This CDR3 region has 14 residues. Trimming removed 3 bases at V and 7 bases at J, with 15 bases between. Here the CDR3 reads CASSFKRIADEAFF. CDR3 nucleotides: TGTGCCAGCAGTTTCAAGAGGATAGCAGATGAAGCTTTCTTT.

V usage is TRBV4-2 and J usage is TRBJ2-1; D remains unclear. From germline, CDR1 is LGHNA and CDR2 YNFKEQ. V dropped 1 base and J dropped 9 bases, with 7 bases sitting between them. The CDR3 sequence is 12 residues long. The DNA for the CDR3 is TGTGCCAGCAGCCAAGGGAGAGCTGAGCAGTTCTTC. Encoded protein: CASSQGRAEQFF.

The rearrangement uses TRBV27 and TRBJ1-5; D is uncertain. This CDR3 has 15 residues. The ends were cut back, 0 bases at V and 2 bases at J, with 8 bases in the middle. Germline CDR1 is MNHEY and CDR2 is SMNVEV (reference sequence). Here the CDR3 reads CASSLSITGNQPQHF. The CDR3 DNA follows: TGTGCCAGCAGTTTATCAATCACGGGCAATCAGCCCCAGCATTTT.